This T cell receptor (beta chain) appears in the sequencing data of a study of hypomethylating agent response in myelodysplastic syndrome. The assay was immunoSEQ multiplex PCR, and TCRdb's table has in-frame clones only and misses some. Here the sample spans around 4,400 clones, 84% being singletons. Worth noting for this clone: The antigen is not known.

Study observations and caveats: No significant post-treatment change in richness, rarefaction diversity or clonality, across all patients or response groups.

CDR1 is MNHEY and CDR2 is SVGAGI in the germline V gene. The CDR3 has 11 amino acids. Trimming left V 7 bases short and J 9 bases short, with 12 bases between. Sequenced material: bone marrow, taken before or after starting hypomethylating agent treatment for myelodysplastic syndrome (not recorded which). This chain joins TRBV6-5 and TRBJ1-1; no reliable D call. The origin of this receptor is a human donor with myelodysplastic syndrome. CDR3 sequence (DNA): TGTGCCAGCACCTACATGGATAAAGCTTTCTTT. This sequence encodes CASTYMDKAFF.